Listed here is a single T cell receptor (beta chain). This record belongs to a study of blood T cell repertoires in COVID-19. Under the authors' procedure: Reference gene primers were amplified, and this amplification served to estimate nucleated cell counts. Assay: immunoSEQ multiplex PCR; the TCRdb copy retains only in-frame clones and omits some. V, J and clone size are those of that table, while D and trimming were read from the DNA. The data show around 180,000 clones, with roughly 91% seen just once and about 4.4% held by the top ten. Germline loops: CDR1 MNHNY, CDR2 SVGAGI (reference sequence). This CDR3 spans 14 amino acids. The V end was cut by 5 bases, the J end by 1 base, with 8 bases between.

J is TRBJ2-2 and V is TRBV6-6; D gene unclear. Sequencing was done on a sample of peripheral blood. The receptor comes from a human donor in a cohort sampled during active COVID-19. The CDR3 DNA reads as TGTGCCAGCAGTAGACCAGGGAACACCGGGGAGCTGTTTTTT. This gives the protein CASSRPGNTGELFF.